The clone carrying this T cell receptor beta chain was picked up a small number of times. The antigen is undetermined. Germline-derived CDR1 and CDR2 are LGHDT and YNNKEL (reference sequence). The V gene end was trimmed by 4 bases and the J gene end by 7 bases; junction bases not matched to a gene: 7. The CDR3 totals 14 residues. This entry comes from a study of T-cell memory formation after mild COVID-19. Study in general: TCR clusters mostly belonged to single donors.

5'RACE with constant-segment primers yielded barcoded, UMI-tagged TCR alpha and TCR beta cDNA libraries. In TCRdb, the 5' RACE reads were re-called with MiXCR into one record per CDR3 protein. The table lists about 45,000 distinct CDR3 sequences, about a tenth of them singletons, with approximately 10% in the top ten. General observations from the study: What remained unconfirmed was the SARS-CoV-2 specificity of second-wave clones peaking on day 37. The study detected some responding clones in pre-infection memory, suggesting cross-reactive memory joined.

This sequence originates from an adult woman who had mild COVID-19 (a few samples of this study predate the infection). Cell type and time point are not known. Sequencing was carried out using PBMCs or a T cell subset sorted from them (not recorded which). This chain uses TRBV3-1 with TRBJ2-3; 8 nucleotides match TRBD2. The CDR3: CASSLGLAVYTQYF. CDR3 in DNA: TGTGCCAGCAGCCTCGGACTAGCAGTCTATACGCAGTATTTT.